These 8 T cell receptor beta chains were all obtained from the same sample, sequenced in a study of patients and donors after allogeneic stem cell transplantation. TCRdb ran MiXCR on the RT-PCR reads and lists one entry per CDR3 protein. This table holds approximately 88,000 distinct CDR3 sequences, around 5% found once. Sequencing was carried out using blood, either unsorted or a sorted T cell fraction (not recorded which). Receptor source: a human donor who was either an allogeneic HSCT recipient or a stem cell or donor lymphocyte infusion donor (not recorded which). It is not recorded whose cells these are; they may come from a transplant donor.

The sample holds many counts of this clonotype. The V and J genes are TRBV6-1 and TRBJ1-1; 8 bases fit TRBD1. The CDR3 spans 13 residues. Germline V gives CDR1 MNHNS, CDR2 SASEGT. After removal of 0 bases from V and 14 bases from J, the junction contained 8 bases not matched to a gene. In nucleotides, the CDR3 is TGTGCCAGCAGTGAAGCGTGGGACAGGACGTCCTTCTTT. Its protein is CASSEAWDRTSFF.

The table lists this clonotype with many counts. The V gene is TRBV5-1, the J gene TRBJ2-2; 7 nucleotides align to TRBD1. With 3 bases clipped from V and 0 bases from J, the junction kept 2 bases outside the gene matches. This CDR3 comprises 15 residues. Germline V gives CDR1 SGHRS, CDR2 YFSETQ. CDR3 sequence reads: CASSSGQSNTGELFF. CDR3 DNA: TGCGCCAGCAGCTCGGGACAGTCGAACACCGGGGAGCTGTTTTTT.

This clonotype was recorded many times. The CDR3 sequence is CASSLEAITYNEQFF. The DNA of the CDR3 is TGTGCCAGCAGTTTAGAAGCGATTACCTACAATGAGCAGTTCTTC. The chain recombines TRBV28 with TRBJ2-1; D remains ambiguous. Trimming removed 2 bases at V and 2 bases at J, with 10 bases between. Germline V gene sequence: CDR1 MDHEN, CDR2 SYDVKM. CDR3 size: 15 residues.

This clonotype was observed many times. The chain joins TRBV28 to TRBJ1-5, with D possibly matching TRBD1 (6 bases). The V gene lost 3 bases and the J gene lost 5 bases, with 14 bases spanning the gap. The CDR3 contains 15 residues. In germline, CDR1 is MDHEN, CDR2 SYDVKM. In DNA form, the CDR3 reads TGTGCCAGCAGTTTCTTGGGGGCTGGGGATCAGCCCCAGCATTTT. The encoded protein is CASSFLGAGDQPQHF.

This clonotype was seen only a few times. Here the CDR3 reads CASGLVRGGADISEAFF. Written as DNA, the CDR3 is TGTGCTAGTGGTTTGGTGAGGGGGGGGGCCGATATATCTGAAGCTTTCTTT. The gene calls are TRBV12-5 and TRBJ1-1, with D possibly matching TRBD1 (6 bases). The CDR3 spans 17 residues. The V end lost 0 bases, the J end lost 6 bases, and 20 bases lay between the germline ends. Germline assignment: CDR1 LGHNT and CDR2 FRNRAP.

The sample holds many counts of this clonotype. The J gene is TRBJ2-3, the V gene TRBV6-1, with D possibly being TRBD1 or TRBD2 (5 bases each). CDR1 is MNHNS, CDR2 SASEGT, per germline. The CDR3 spans 13 residues. V was shortened by 8 bases and J by 2 bases, with 11 bases between the two germline ends. In nucleotides, the CDR3 is TGTGCCAGCGGACTCGGACACACAGATACGCAGTATTTT. Protein product: CASGLGHTDTQYF.

This clonotype was recorded at least ten times. The genes are TRBV20-1 and TRBJ2-3; 15 bases fit TRBD2. Looked up from germline, CDR1 is DFQATT and CDR2 is SNEGSKA (reference sequence). This CDR3 is 19 amino acids long. V was pared by 0 bases and J by 2 bases, with 9 bases of the junction left unmatched. The CDR3 loop is CSARDSFGLAGGITDTQYF. CDR3 DNA sequence: TGCAGTGCTAGAGATAGCTTTGGACTAGCGGGGGGGATCACAGATACGCAGTATTTT.

The gene calls are TRBV20-1 and TRBJ2-1; 7 positions agree with TRBD2. The length of the CDR3 is 16 residues. After removal of 2 bases from V and 3 bases from J, the junction contained 10 bases not matched to a gene. Looked up from germline, CDR1 is DFQATT and CDR2 is SNEGSKA (reference sequence). The CDR3 loop reads CSARTHRRGNYNEQFF. The CDR3 nucleotides are TGCAGTGCTAGAACTCATCGGCGGGGGAACTACAATGAGCAGTTCTTC.